This T cell receptor beta chain was profiled in a study of cytomegalovirus exposure and HLA in healthy donors (dated by TCRdb to about 2017). Background for the entire study: According to an earlier analysis of 450 to 650 of the donors, 150 million to 200 million T cells yielded 117 million unique TCR beta sequences and around 280 Gb of sequence data. On average, around 230,000 unique TCR beta nucleotide sequences were sequenced per donor among about 400 genotyped donors of the cohort, with 15% to 20% of those sequences being non-productive. An early release that covered roughly 600 HLA-typed donors contained approximately 300 gigabases of sequencing data and around 85 million unique TCR sequences. Besides the first cohort of roughly 700 subjects, a separate validation cohort made up of over a hundred different subjects was used. Because of strong linkage in the cohort, four or five DR-DQ haplotypes were treated as single units for association and clustering. Donor age, sex, ethnicity and CMV serostatus were compiled alongside the repertoire data. An earlier analysis of 587 of the donors used high-throughput TCR beta sequencing to judge whether each TCR beta V gene segment behaved as functional or pseudogenic. The T cell repertoires of under 700 subjects were profiled by immunosequencing and related to cytomegalovirus serostatus. Class I and class II HLA loci were covered by the typing at four-digit resolution. A later analysis re-examined previously published TCR beta repertoires from more than 650 donors and added high-resolution HLA genotyping to investigate patterns of TCR occurrence. Typing coverage varied by locus: roughly 620-640 donors for A, B, C, DRB1 and DQB1; more than 500 for DQA1; more than 600 for DPA1; roughly 450 for DPB1. Of the 350 to 450 genotyped donors, over 65% fell in the genetic ancestry cluster associated with self-reported Caucasian donors. To predict cytomegalovirus infection status, the study brought together high-throughput TCR immunosequencing, statistical association of individual TCRs with disease status, and machine learning. The study was designed to test whether signatures of past pathogen exposure could be identified by cataloging public T cell receptors. A later genetic analysis took genome-wide SNP genotypes for about 65% of the 666 donors and used that subset as a discovery cohort. Every repertoire in the discovery cohort had been generated on one and the same sequencing platform. Rather than using new phenotypic data, the later analysis identified candidate immune exposures from TCR beta sequences and from how often those sequences occurred across donors. Study-wide findings and limitations: Linkage disequilibrium might explain the correlated functional status among segregating V segments, but an unknown experimental factor could not be excluded. This cohort had only TCR beta chains sequenced, and the lack of alpha or paired-chain data limited which features could be detected. In vitro tests confirmed that a few of the cytomegalovirus-associated TCR beta chains recognize cytomegalovirus antigens. A total of 150 to 200 TCR beta chains were listed by the study as associated with cytomegalovirus. In a later genetic analysis, fewer N-insertions in productive TCRs were reported among donors in an Asian-associated ancestry cluster than the approximately 710-donor mean. Cytomegalovirus status was reported to be diagnosed by the classifier with high specificity and sensitivity in both the original and validation cohorts. Specific HLA alleles were associated with 15,000 to 20,000 TCR beta sequences at a false discovery rate of 0.05 in a later analysis. Seventeen rarely observed V segments, including chromosome 9 orphons, were excluded from the earlier analysis of about 500 of the donors because counts were too low. Strong co-occurrence of HLA alleles, especially DR and DQ, made assigning TCR associations to individual alleles difficult. In a later analysis, the rate of TCR association differed among HLA loci, with DRB1 alleles having the most associated TCRs and HLA-C alleles having the fewest. Because the 87-base-pair reads could not distinguish some IMGT-functional V segments, including TRBV6-2 and TRBV6-3, those segments were excluded. Presence/absence analyses assumed roughly uniform sequencing depth across donors, an assumption that may not hold. Across donors, most TCR sequences were observed very rarely, whereas some public TCRs were present in many individuals. Immune exposure information for the cohort was limited to CMV serostatus. In a later analysis, several top co-occurrence clusters were reported to appear linked to parvovirus B19, influenza, CMV and Epstein-Barr virus. It was suggested by the authors that the approach could potentially be generalized to other disease states and immunological phenotypes. A cluster of highly shared sequence variants was judged likely to represent a technical artifact of the sequencing pipeline. Because HLA typing was unavailable for some donors at each locus, only the typed subset was used in association tests. In a later analysis, HLA-associated TCR beta chains were found to be more clonally expanded and to have lower generation probabilities than equally common non-associated chains. V-gene and J-gene trimming of TCR beta chains was associated with a missense DCLRE1C variant in a later genetic analysis, and the association was replicated in an independent cohort. Broadly in line with IMGT annotations, most TCR beta V segments showed up in productive rearrangements about 87% or about 30% of the time in an earlier analysis of around 550 of the donors. A further reported finding was that TCR beta sequences accurately predicted the HLA-A and HLA-B alleles for most subjects in the first cohort. A later analysis found that most CMV-associated TCR beta chains appeared HLA-restricted, with HLA associations seemingly driven largely by CMV exposure.

Turning to this clone: Which antigen it targets is not known. There are no base qualities to consult, and no much larger clone falls within one base.

The CDR3 spans 16 residues, from the cysteine through the phenylalanine. Just CDR3 DNA is preserved here, 48 bases in frame from base 1. The germline V gene provides CDR1 SGHDT and CDR2 YYEEEE. V is clipped by 0 bases and J by 2 bases, and the sequence between their germline boundaries is 9 bases long. Libraries came from the immunoSEQ multiplex PCR assay. For the multiplex PCR, a mixture combining 60 forward primers for TCR Vbeta segments and 13 reverse primers for TCR Jbeta segments was used. Amplification of the CDR3 region of rearranged TCR beta genes was performed with a multiplex PCR assay on genomic DNA. The amplified TCR beta libraries were sequenced on the Illumina HiSeq System as 87-base-pair reads. The authors processed their data as follows. Across the roughly 670 repertoires, a later analysis counted approximately 75 million unique TCR beta chains, 9.5 million to 13 million of which were shared by at least two donors. To remove PCR and sequencing errors, raw reads were error-corrected and collapsed into unique sequences using a nearest-neighbor algorithm that merged closely related sequences. V, D and J gene segments were assigned by aligning CDR3 sequences to IMGT reference sequences. For a sequence to be retained, a match of at least six nucleotides was required to both a V gene segment and a J gene segment. A rearrangement was called productive if the CDR3 had no stop codons and remained in frame with V and J, and every other rearrangement was called non-productive. Following IMGT convention, CDR3 was defined as the stretch from the second conserved V-encoded cysteine to the conserved J-encoded phenylalanine. The earlier analysis of a few hundred of the donors excluded any sequence lacking an unambiguous match to a single V gene segment. In an earlier analysis of approximately 550 of the donors, V segments were called functional above 56.7% productive rearrangements and were called segregating when the between-donor standard deviation exceeded 5%. A statistical classification framework was developed to diagnose cytomegalovirus status using the catalog of TCR beta chain sequences. In a later analysis, V and J genes were assigned by comparing TCR nucleotide sequences against IMGT/GENE-DB human TR gene sequences. A later analysis assigned CDR3 sequences and most-parsimonious VDJ recombination scenarios with the TCRdist pipeline. In a later analysis, each TCR beta chain was defined by its CDR3 amino acid sequence together with its V-gene family, and reads without a unique V-gene family were excluded. In a later analysis, 500 to 650 highly shared, low-generation-probability nucleotide sequences were removed to address suspected cross-contamination and a sequencing artifact. In a later analysis, a clonal expansion index was calculated for each public chain from normalized within-repertoire ranks of inferred template counts. In a later analysis, generation probabilities were computed with a VDJ recombination model fitted to out-of-frame rearrangements, and the resulting probabilities were checked against IGoR. In a later analysis, hypergeometric tests were used to score TCR-TCR, TCR-HLA and TCR-CMV co-occurrence, with a repertoire-size bias correction applied to TCR pairs. False discovery rates were estimated in a later analysis by permuting HLA or CMV assignments 20 times. In a later analysis, co-occurring TCRs were grouped using DBSCAN, with TCRdist sequence similarity added in when clustering inside HLA-allele-positive subsets. For co-occurrence clustering, repertoires with fewer than 30,000 or more than 120,000 public chains were excluded, along with 4 to 6 repertoires with anomalous nucleotide sharing. TCRdb re-hosts the immuneACCESS table, in-frame sequences only. Its copies lack some clones; in the studies checked, an unresolved V gene accounts for under half of them, and the cause for the rest is not known. The V and J calls and clone size were taken over from that table, and D and trimming were inferred from the DNA. The sample includes some 120,000 clones, with 75% observed a single time. The ten largest account for about 2.8% of the sample.

The cohort comprised 670 or so healthy bone marrow donors. Cohort members were all nominally healthy when sampled, although unrecorded immune exposures were likely present. The donor tested CMV seropositive, placing the donor among the 290 or so seropositive members of the cohort. A peripheral blood sample was collected from each donor, and TCR beta sequencing was performed on peripheral blood mononuclear cells. The Qiagen DNeasy Blood Extraction Kit was used to extract genomic DNA from the blood cell samples. The chain links TRBV5-6 with TRBJ2-6, with the D gene not clear enough to name. The specimen was PBMCs. The sequence was obtained from a woman aged 40 to 50 in good health and CMV-seropositive. The CDR3: CASSLDWFAGANVLTF. The DNA sequence is as follows: TGTGCCAGCAGCTTGGACTGGTTTGCTGGGGCCAACGTCCTGACTTTC.